Presented here are 25 T cell receptor beta chains from one specimen sequenced in a study of cytomegalovirus exposure and HLA in healthy donors. The PCR ran on 60 Vbeta and 13 Jbeta primers. Sequencing used immunoSEQ multiplex PCR; TCRdb keeps in-frame clones, though not all of them. The sample lists around 150,000 clones; approximately 77% were seen once. Material: PBMCs. The receptors derive from a man aged 25-45 years in good health and CMV-seropositive.

The chain employs TRBV27 and TRBJ1-1; 9 nucleotides match TRBD1. With V trimmed by 1 base and J by 5 bases, 2 bases remained unmatched. The CDR3 is made up of 14 amino acids. Per the germline V gene, CDR1 is MNHEY and CDR2 is SMNVEV (reference sequence). DNA of the CDR3: TGTGCCAGCAGTTTATTACAGGGGGCGACTGAAGCTTTCTTT. The encoded protein is CASSLLQGATEAFF.

In its sample, this clone was seen a few times. The chain joins TRBV12-5 to TRBJ1-4; TRBD1 might be the D (5 bases). From germline, CDR1 is LGHNT and CDR2 FRNRAP. Trimming removed 5 bases from V and 4 bases from J, with 11 bases in between. CDR3 length: 14 amino acids. The CDR3 DNA follows: TGTGCTAGTGGTAGCGACAGAAATAATGAAAAACTGTTTTTT. The encoded protein is CASGSDRNNEKLFF.

This clone appeared a single time. The V and J genes are TRBV7-3 and TRBJ2-3, with 9 bases fitting TRBD1. CDR3 length: 15 residues. V lost 5 bases to trimming and J lost 3 bases; unmatched junction nucleotides: 6. Germline CDR1 SGHTA, CDR2 FQGTGA. The CDR3 DNA follows: TGTGCCAGCAGCATGGACAGGGGCGCAACAGATACGCAGTATTTT. It translates to CASSMDRGATDTQYF.

The chain has TRBV7-9 and TRBJ1-1; D gene uncertain. Germline CDR1 SEHNR, CDR2 FQNEAQ (reference sequence). The ends were cut back, 3 bases at V and 0 bases at J, with 11 bases in the middle. There are 15 residues in the CDR3. CDR3 residues: CASSFVRPVNTEAFF. For the CDR3, the DNA is TGTGCCAGCAGCTTTGTCCGTCCGGTGAACACTGAAGCTTTCTTT.

The chain carries TRBV28 and TRBJ1-2; 10 bases are a match to TRBD1. The CDR3 is 15 amino acids. The junction had 6 bases not matched to a gene; V was cut back by 3 bases and J by 5 bases. Germline V CDR1 and CDR2: MDHEN, SYDVKM. As DNA, the CDR3 is TGTGCCAGCAGTTTGATAGGGACAGGGGATTATGGCTACACCTTC. This encodes CASSLIGTGDYGYTF.

The chain has TRBV25-1 and TRBJ2-7, with TRBD1 as a possible D gene (6 bases). This CDR3 is built from 16 residues. Germline-derived CDR1 and CDR2 are MGHDK and SYGVNS. V dropped 1 base and J dropped 2 bases, with 15 bases sitting between them. The DNA for the CDR3 is TGTGCCAGCAGTGAATCTACGGAACAGGGTACCTACGAGCAGTACTTC. Translation: CASSESTEQGTYEQYF.

The V gene is TRBV29-1, the J gene TRBJ1-4; 7 nucleotides match TRBD1. The CDR3 is 13 amino acids. Germline assignment: CDR1 SQVTM and CDR2 ANQGSEA. Trimming cost V 6 bases and J 14 bases; bases outside gene matches: 15. Written as DNA, the CDR3 is TGCAGCGTGCTTTTCCAGGGGGTGAACTGGCTGTTTTTT. Translated: CSVLFQGVNWLFF.

This chain uses TRBV10-2 with TRBJ1-1; D uncertain. The V and J ends lost 10 bases and 0 bases respectively, with 9 bases between them. This CDR3 contains 12 residues. CDR1 WSHSY and CDR2 SAAADI come from the germline V gene. The CDR3 spells CATRRMNTEAFF. In nucleotides, the CDR3 is TGCGCCACCCGGAGAATGAACACTGAAGCTTTCTTT.

V gene TRBV18 combines with J gene TRBJ2-7; D not resolved. V was shortened by 0 bases and J by 0 bases, with 6 bases between the two germline ends. CDR1 KGHSH and CDR2 LQKENI come from the germline V gene. The CDR3 is 14 amino acids. CDR3 bases: TGTGCCAGCTCACCACCCGTGAGCTCCTACGAGCAGTACTTC. This gives the protein CASSPPVSSYEQYF.

This clone was seen a handful of times. V gene TRBV6-1 combines with J gene TRBJ1-2; a possible D gene is TRBD1 (6 bases). In germline, CDR1 is MNHNS, CDR2 SASEGT. With 1 base removed from V and 0 bases from J, the gap between germline ends came to 9 bases. The CDR3 is made up of 15 amino acids. The DNA of the CDR3 is TGTGCCAGCAGTGAAGACAGGGCGCCTAACTATGGCTACACCTTC. Amino acid sequence: CASSEDRAPNYGYTF.

The V call is TRBV30, the J call TRBJ1-5, with D unclear. The ends were cut back, 0 bases at V and 5 bases at J, with 8 bases in the middle. Germline values: CDR1 GTSNPN, CDR2 SVGIG (reference sequence). The CDR3 is 13 amino acids. The CDR3 protein is CAWSVLGDQPQHF. The CDR3, as DNA: TGTGCCTGGAGTGTCCTCGGGGATCAGCCCCAGCATTTT. Full variable domain (remainder filled in from reference TRBV30 and TRBJ1-5): SQTIHQWPATLVQPVGSPLSLECTVEGTSNPNLYWYRQAAGRGLQLLFYSVGIGQISSEVPQNLSASRPQDRQFILSSKKLLLSDSGFYLCAWSVLGDQPQHFGDGTRLSIL.

The rearrangement uses TRBV4-3 and TRBJ1-1, with D perhaps matching TRBD1 (5 bases). Germline CDR1 is LGHNA and CDR2 is YSLEER. CDR3 length: 14 amino acids. Trimming removed 3 bases from V and 4 bases from J, with 12 bases in between. For the CDR3, the DNA is TGCGCCAGCAGCCAGGACTCGGGGGGCACTGAAGCTTTCTTT. This gives the protein CASSQDSGGTEAFF.

Only a few counts were recorded for this clone. DNA for the CDR3: TGTGCCAGCAGTGGGAGGTACTACGAGCAGTACTTC. This translates into CASSGRYYEQYF. The gene calls are TRBV25-1 and TRBJ2-7; perhaps TRBD2 as D (5 bases). Deletions cut 4 bases from V and 3 bases from J, with 7 bases between. This CDR3 region has 12 residues. CDR1 MGHDK and CDR2 SYGVNS come from the germline V gene.

The chain uses TRBV4-2 and TRBJ2-1; D is possibly TRBD2 (6 bases). The CDR3 covers 15 residues. Germline assignment: CDR1 LGHNA and CDR2 YNFKEQ. V lost 4 bases and J lost 0, with 10 bases in between. The CDR3 bases are TGTGCCAGCAGCCCTACTAGCCTCTCCTACAATGAGCAGTTCTTC. Protein: CASSPTSLSYNEQFF.

The V and J genes are TRBV30 and TRBJ2-5; TRBD2 is a possible D gene (6 bases). Trimming cost V 2 bases and J 8 bases, with 15 bases left between them. CDR3 length: 13 residues. CDR1 is GTSNPN, CDR2 SVGIG, per germline (reference sequence). In DNA, the CDR3 is TGTGCCTGGAGTAGTTTCGTGCGGGACACCCAGTACTTC. It is translated as CAWSSFVRDTQYF. Drawing the rest from reference TRBV30 and TRBJ2-5, the complete variable domain is SQTIHQWPATLVQPVGSPLSLECTVEGTSNPNLYWYRQAAGRGLQLLFYSVGIGQISSEVPQNLSASRPQDRQFILSSKKLLLSDSGFYLCAWSSFVRDTQYFGPGTRLLVL.

The chain carries TRBV27 and TRBJ1-4; 12 bases align to TRBD1. This CDR3 has 13 amino acids. V lost 8 bases to trimming and J lost 7 bases; unmatched junction nucleotides: 2. Germline values: CDR1 MNHEY, CDR2 SMNVEV (reference sequence). For the CDR3, the DNA is TGTGCCAGCGGGACAGGGGGCCCTGAAAAACTGTTTTTT. Encoded protein: CASGTGGPEKLFF.

V gene TRBV6-1 combines with J gene TRBJ2-7; TRBD1 matches 7 bases. The CDR3 has 16 residues. Trimming cost V 5 bases and J 4 bases; bases outside gene matches: 14. The germline CDR1 and CDR2 sequences are MNHNS and SASEGT. For the CDR3, the DNA is TGTGCCAGCAGTCAAGAACCGACAGGGACCCTTTACGAGCAGTACTTC. This encodes CASSQEPTGTLYEQYF.

This chain links TRBV12-5 with TRBJ2-3; D call uncertain. Germline CDR1 and CDR2: LGHNT and FRNRAP. The CDR3 totals 16 residues. Trimming took 0 bases from V and 4 from J, leaving 14 bases between them. CDR3 protein: CASGLVRGREADTQYF. The CDR3 bases are TGTGCTAGTGGTTTGGTACGAGGCAGAGAAGCAGATACGCAGTATTTT.

The V gene is TRBV5-1, the J gene TRBJ2-1; 11 positions agree with TRBD2. This CDR3 has 15 residues. The J segment lost 8 bases and the V segment lost 0 bases, leaving 4 bases of the junction unmatched. The germline V gene encodes CDR1 SGHRS and CDR2 YFSETQ. The CDR3 DNA is TGCGCCAGCAGCTTGGGAGGACTAGCGGGCGATGAGCAGTTCTTC. It is translated as CASSLGGLAGDEQFF.

The chain combines TRBV2 with TRBJ1-5, with 9 bases aligning to TRBD1. CDR1 is SNHLY, CDR2 FYNNEI, per germline. Unmatched junction bases numbered 8, after V lost 5 bases and J lost 6 bases. The CDR3 has 15 residues. CDR3 sequence reads: CASSPAGTGTQPQHF. The CDR3 DNA follows: TGTGCCAGCAGTCCCGCCGGGACAGGGACTCAGCCCCAGCATTTT.

This clone was observed a handful of times. The CDR3 spells CASSGQEGFYEQYF. Written as DNA, the CDR3 is TGTGCCAGCAGTGGACAGGAAGGGTTCTACGAGCAGTACTTC. This rearrangement joins TRBV28 to TRBJ2-7; 7 bases map to TRBD1. V lost 5 bases to trimming and J lost 3 bases; unmatched junction nucleotides: 7. The V gene's germline CDR1 is MDHEN and CDR2 SYDVKM. This CDR3 has 14 residues.

CDR3 DNA sequence: TGTGCCAGCAGTTACTCGGGCGGGAGGGCGAGTATCAGCTACACCTTC. Its translation is CASSYSGGRASISYTF. This chain joins TRBV6-5 and TRBJ1-2; no clear D gene. V dropped 0 bases and J dropped 9 bases, with 20 bases sitting between them. CDR3 size: 16 residues. Germline V CDR1 and CDR2: MNHEY, SVGAGI.

The chain uses TRBV5-4 and TRBJ2-7; perhaps TRBD2 as D (7 bases). Per the germline V gene, CDR1 is SGHNT and CDR2 is YYREEE (reference sequence). The V end lost 0 bases, the J end lost 3 bases, and 13 bases lay between the germline ends. The CDR3 is made up of 15 amino acids. CDR3 nucleotides: TGTGCCAGCAGCTTGGAGTCGGGGGGCAGCTACGAGCAGTACTTC. Amino acid sequence: CASSLESGGSYEQYF.

V and J are TRBV5-1 and TRBJ2-2, with 7 bases that match TRBD1. Germline V gives CDR1 SGHRS, CDR2 YFSETQ. V lost 0 bases to trimming and J lost 0 bases; unmatched junction nucleotides: 2. The CDR3 covers 16 residues. The CDR3 loop reads CASSLETGSNTGELFF. DNA for the CDR3: TGCGCCAGCAGCTTGGAGACAGGGTCGAACACCGGGGAGCTGTTTTTT.

The gene calls are TRBV4-1 and TRBJ2-1; TRBD2 matches at 11 bases. The CDR3 has 16 amino acids. With V trimmed by 0 bases and J by 8 bases, 6 bases remained unmatched. From germline, CDR1 is MGHRA and CDR2 YSYEKL. The CDR3 sequence is CASSQDLAGGTDEQFF. CDR3 DNA: TGCGCCAGCAGCCAAGATTTAGCGGGAGGGACTGATGAGCAGTTCTTC.